This section outlines one T cell receptor (beta chain) sequence together with its context. PCR amplification relied on 60 Vbeta primers (plus 13 Jbeta primers). Assay used: immunoSEQ multiplex PCR; TCRdb lists only in-frame clones, some missing. In the table there are a few hundred thousand clones, 65% to 80% of which are singletons. This sample stems from a study of cytomegalovirus exposure and HLA in healthy donors. The V end was cut by 5 bases, the J end by 9 bases, with 9 bases between. The CDR3 contains 11 residues. Germline V gene lookup returns CDR1 SSHAT and CDR2 FNYEAQ (reference sequence). This TCR was recovered from a girl under 10 years old in good health and CMV-seronegative. The chain carries TRBV7-7 and TRBJ2-3, with D perhaps TRBD1 (6 bases). The source material was PBMCs. The CDR3 bases are TGTGCCAGCAGCCACAGGGTGACGCAGTATTTT. Translating gives CASSHRVTQYF.